This T cell receptor (beta chain) emerged from a study of blood T cell repertoires in COVID-19. Study information: Samples representing acute and convalescent COVID-19 were sourced from the United States, Italy and Spain.

Here immunoSEQ multiplex PCR was the method, and the copy in TCRdb shows in-frame clones only, minus some. This sample has roughly 39,000 clones; approximately 86% occur once, and the top ten carry approximately 10%. Trimming removed 0 bases from V and 5 bases from J; junction bases left unmatched: 7. The CDR3 covers 17 residues. Germline assignment: CDR1 LGHNA and CDR2 YSLEER. The sequencing input was peripheral blood. This TCR was recovered from a woman of 80 years or more with active COVID-19. The V gene is TRBV4-3, the J gene TRBJ2-5; TRBD2 agrees at 12 bases. The CDR3 DNA sequence: TGCGCCAGCAGCCAAGATTCTAGCGGGGGGGCGATTGAGACCCAGTACTTC. It specifies CASSQDSSGGAIETQYF.